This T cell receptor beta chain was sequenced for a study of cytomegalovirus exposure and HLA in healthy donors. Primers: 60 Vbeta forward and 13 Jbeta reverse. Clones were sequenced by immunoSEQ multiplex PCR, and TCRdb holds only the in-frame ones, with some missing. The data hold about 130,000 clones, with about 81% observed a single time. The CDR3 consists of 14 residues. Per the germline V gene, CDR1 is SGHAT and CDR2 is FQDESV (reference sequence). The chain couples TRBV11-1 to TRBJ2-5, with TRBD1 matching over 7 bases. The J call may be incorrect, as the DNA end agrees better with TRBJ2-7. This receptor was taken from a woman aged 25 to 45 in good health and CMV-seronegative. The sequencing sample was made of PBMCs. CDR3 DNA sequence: TGTGCCAGCAGCTTCGGGACAGAGCGGTCCGAGCAGTACTTC. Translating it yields CASSFGTERSEQYF.